The rows below give T cell receptor beta chains drawn from one sample of a study of STAT5B mutations in CD4+ large granular lymphocyte leukemia. The data were produced by immunoSEQ multiplex PCR, yet TCRdb's version contains in-frame clones alone and is incomplete. The sample has 30,000 or so clones, 65% to 85% seen once; the top ten hold 2.1%. Sequenced: CD4+ T cells from blood buffy coats. These receptors came from a human donor in good health. Each CDR3 is given with its conserved first and last residue. D genes are given only for firm matches. A clone size is listed for some rows: how often the clone was seen (once, few, many), or a class if it is expanded.

d_gene,j_gene,v_gene,abundance,CDR3nt,CDR3aa
TRBD2,TRBJ2-2,TRBV5-5,NA,TGTGCCAGCACCCTGGGACTAGCGGGGGTCGGGGAGCTGTTTTTT,CASTLGLAGVGELFF
NA,TRBJ1-5,TRBV19,NA,TGTGCCAGTAGAACCCGGGGTAATCAGCCCCAGCATTTT,CASRTRGNQPQHF
NA,TRBJ1-5,TRBV6-1,NA,TGTGCCAGCAGTGATCAGGGTCGGCTCCCCAATCAGCCCCAGCATTTT,CASSDQGRLPNQPQHF
TRBD2,TRBJ2-7,TRBV10-2,NA,TGCGCCAGCAGGATAAGACAGGCTAGCGGGGGAAGCTCCTACGAGCAGTACTTC,CASRIRQASGGSSYEQYF
TRBD1,TRBJ1-2,TRBV6-5,NA,TGTGCCAGCAGTTACCAGACAGGGGGCCTCTATGGCTACACCTTC,CASSYQTGGLYGYTF
NA,TRBJ2-3,TRBV6-1,NA,TGTGCCAGCACCGGGGTTTATAGAACAGATACGCAGTATTTT,CASTGVYRTDTQYF
NA,TRBJ2-5,TRBV7-9,NA,TGTGCCAGCAGCTCTGGGGGAGTGGTGACCCAGTACTTC,CASSSGGVVTQYF
NA,TRBJ2-1,TRBV7-2,NA,TGTGCCAGCAGCCCCACTTCAGGGAACGAGCAGTTCTTC,CASSPTSGNEQFF
NA,TRBJ2-2,TRBV5-8,NA,TGTGCCAGCAGCCCGCGGAGGGAGCTGTTTTTT,CASSPRRELFF
NA,TRBJ2-2,TRBV5-1,NA,TGCGCCAGCAGCTTAAGCGTTTCGAACACCGGGGAGCTGTTTTTT,CASSLSVSNTGELFF
TRBD2,TRBJ2-5,TRBV7-2,NA,TGTGCCAGCAGCTCCCGGGCTAGCGGGGATCAAGAGACCCAGTACTTC,CASSSRASGDQETQYF
TRBD2,TRBJ2-1,TRBV11-3,NA,TGTGCCAGCAGTTCACTAGCGGGGAGAGACAATGAGCAGTTCTTC,CASSSLAGRDNEQFF
TRBD1,TRBJ2-7,TRBV10-1,few,TGCGCCAGCAGTGAGACAGGGGTCTCCTACGAGCAGTACTTC,CASSETGVSYEQYF
NA,TRBJ1-4,TRBV11-2,NA,TGTGCCAGCTCAAGGGGGGATGCTAATGAAAAACTGTTTTTT,CASSRGDANEKLFF
NA,TRBJ1-5,TRBV6-5,few,TGTGCCAGCAGTTACGGTAGCAATCAGCCCCAGCATTTT,CASSYGSNQPQHF
TRBD1,TRBJ2-7,TRBV6-5,NA,TGTGCCAGCAGTGCGAGGTGGGACAGGGGGCACGAGCAGTACTTC,CASSARWDRGHEQYF
NA,TRBJ2-1,TRBV28,NA,TGTGCCAGCAGGAGCCCGGGACCGCAAAATGAGCAGTTCTTC,CASRSPGPQNEQFF
NA,TRBJ2-3,TRBV25-1,NA,TGTGCCAGCAGTGAAAGAGGGTATACGCAGTATTTT,CASSERGYTQYF
NA,TRBJ2-5,TRBV6-1,NA,TGTGCCAGCAGCGGAGTAGGGGTGCAAGAGACCCAGTACTTC,CASSGVGVQETQYF
TRBD2,TRBJ2-7,TRBV7-6,few,TGTGCCAGCAGCCCTAGGGGGGTAGCGGGAGGCTGGGAGCAGTACTTC,CASSPRGVAGGWEQYF
TRBD1,TRBJ1-3,TRBV4-1,NA,TGCGCCAGCAGCCACAAAGTACAGGGGTCTGGAAACACCATATATTTT,CASSHKVQGSGNTIYF
TRBD2,TRBJ2-3,TRBV19,NA,TGTGCCAGTAGTATGGGTCCCCCAACTAGCGTAACAGATACGCAGTATTTT,CASSMGPPTSVTDTQYF
NA,TRBJ1-6,TRBV7-8,NA,TGTGCCAGCAGCTTACTCAGGCAGACCTATAATTCACCCCTCCACTTT,CASSLLRQTYNSPLHF